These T cell receptor beta chains were read from a single sample in a study of memory CD4+ T cells and cytomegalovirus serostatus. The method was immunoSEQ multiplex PCR; TCRdb's version includes in-frame clones alone and lacks a portion of them. In the table there are 54,000 or so clones, about 81% of which are singletons. Source material: memory CD4+ T cells from blood. These receptors were collected from an adult in good health and CMV-seronegative. Both conserved end residues are trimmed from each CDR3. Clone size, where shown, is once, few, many, or a class for clones that have expanded.

J gene: TRBJ1-2
clone size: -
V gene: TRBV6-1
CDR3 protein: ASIRGRQDYGYT

J gene: TRBJ1-4
clone size: -
V gene: TRBV15
CDR3 protein: ATSYRGLGEKLF

J gene: TRBJ1-1
clone size: -
V gene: TRBV7-8
CDR3 protein: ASSLGHANTEAF

J gene: TRBJ2-7
clone size: -
V gene: TRBV4-2
CDR3 protein: ASSQPTGTSGAYEQY

J gene: TRBJ1-3
clone size: -
V gene: TRBV7-9
CDR3 protein: ASSWVPGQHSGNTIY

J gene: TRBJ1-1
clone size: -
V gene: TRBV11-3
CDR3 protein: ASSTDSLGAF

J gene: TRBJ1-1
clone size: few
V gene: TRBV18
CDR3 protein: ASSPSGGTVNTEAF

J gene: TRBJ1-2
clone size: -
V gene: TRBV7-8
CDR3 protein: ASSPGQGIAYGYT

J gene: TRBJ2-4
clone size: -
V gene: TRBV11-2
CDR3 protein: ASSFTKSGPAKNIQY

J gene: TRBJ1-2
clone size: -
V gene: TRBV6-1
CDR3 protein: ASSFAEYGYT

J gene: TRBJ1-3
clone size: -
V gene: TRBV4-1
CDR3 protein: ASSQANRGNTIY

J gene: TRBJ1-1
clone size: -
V gene: TRBV5-6
CDR3 protein: ASSFGQSRVNTEAF

J gene: TRBJ2-5
clone size: once
V gene: TRBV5-6
CDR3 protein: AGSRGLSAETQY

J gene: TRBJ2-1
clone size: -
V gene: TRBV28
CDR3 protein: ASSLQGANEQF

J gene: TRBJ1-2
clone size: -
V gene: TRBV6-6
CDR3 protein: ASRVLEGQGARGYT

J gene: TRBJ2-7
clone size: -
V gene: TRBV6-6
CDR3 protein: ASSQVYEQY

J gene: TRBJ2-5
clone size: once
V gene: TRBV28
CDR3 protein: ASSLSGLTRWEGQETQY

J gene: TRBJ1-5
clone size: -
V gene: TRBV12-5
CDR3 protein: ASGLDSQPQH

J gene: TRBJ2-1
clone size: -
V gene: TRBV13
CDR3 protein: ASRPGLAGGGVLNNEQF

J gene: TRBJ1-2
clone size: -
V gene: TRBV4-3
CDR3 protein: ASSQGQKIRYGYT

J gene: TRBJ2-7
clone size: once
V gene: TRBV6-1
CDR3 protein: ASSTRTGTYEQY

J gene: TRBJ2-5
clone size: -
V gene: TRBV7-9
CDR3 protein: ASSRDGGGGETQY

J gene: TRBJ1-1
clone size: -
V gene: TRBV9
CDR3 protein: ASSVRDRGTEAF

J gene: TRBJ1-3
clone size: -
V gene: TRBV5-1
CDR3 protein: ASSVTGAGHGNTIY

J gene: TRBJ1-4
clone size: -
V gene: TRBV19
CDR3 protein: ASSMRPNNEKLF